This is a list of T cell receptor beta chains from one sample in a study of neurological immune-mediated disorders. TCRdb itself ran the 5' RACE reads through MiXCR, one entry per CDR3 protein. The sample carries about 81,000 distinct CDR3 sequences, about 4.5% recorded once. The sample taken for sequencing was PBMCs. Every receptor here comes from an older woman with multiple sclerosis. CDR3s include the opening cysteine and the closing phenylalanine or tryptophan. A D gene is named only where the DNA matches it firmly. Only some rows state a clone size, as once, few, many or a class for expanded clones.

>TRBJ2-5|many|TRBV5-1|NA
TGCGCCAGCAGCTCTACAGGGATCCAAGAGACCCAGTACTTC
CASSSTGIQETQYF
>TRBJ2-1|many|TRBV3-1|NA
TGTGCCAGCAGCCAAGATCAAATCGGGGAGCAGTTCTTC
CASSQDQIGEQFF
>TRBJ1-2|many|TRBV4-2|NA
TGTGCCAGCAGCCAAGATCTCACTAATAACTATGGCTACACCTTC
CASSQDLTNNYGYTF
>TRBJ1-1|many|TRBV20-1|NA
TGCAGTGCTAGCCCACCCGGGAGGACTGAAGCTTTCTTT
CSASPPGRTEAFF
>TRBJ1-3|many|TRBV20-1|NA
TGCAGTGCTAGAGAATCGTCCGGCGCCTCTGGAAACACCATATATTTT
CSARESSGASGNTIYF
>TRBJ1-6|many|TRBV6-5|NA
TGTGCCAGCAGTTGGAGCCCTAATTCACCCCTCCACTTT
CASSWSPNSPLHF
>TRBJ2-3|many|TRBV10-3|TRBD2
TGTGCCATCAGTTCCAGCGGGGGGGCCGCCGATACGCAGTATTTT
CAISSSGGAADTQYF
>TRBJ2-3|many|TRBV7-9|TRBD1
TGTGCCAGCAGCTTAAAAGACAGGGTAATTAGCACAGATACGCAGTATTTT
CASSLKDRVISTDTQYF
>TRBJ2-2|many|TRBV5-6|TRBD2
TGTGCCAGCAGCTTGCGGGGGGTCTCCGGGGAGCTGTTTTTT
CASSLRGVSGELFF
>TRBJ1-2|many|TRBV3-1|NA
TGTGCCAGCAGCCAATACAGCGGGGATGGCTACACCTTC
CASSQYSGDGYTF
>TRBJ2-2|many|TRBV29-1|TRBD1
TGCAGCGTCACGGACAGGCTGAACACCGGGGAGCTGTTTTTT
CSVTDRLNTGELFF
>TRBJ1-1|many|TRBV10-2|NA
TGCGCCAGCAAGCTACGGACGGGGAACGCTTTCTTT
CASKLRTGNAFF
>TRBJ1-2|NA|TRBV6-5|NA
TGTGCCAGCAGTTATGACACCCAAGCTAACTATGGCTACACCTTC
CASSYDTQANYGYTF
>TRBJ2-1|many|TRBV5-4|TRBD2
TGTGCCAGCAGTAGTGTTGCTAGCGGGGGGTTTATCGATGAGCAGTTCTTC
CASSSVASGGFIDEQFF
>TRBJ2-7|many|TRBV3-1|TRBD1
TGTGCCAGCAGCCACGGGACAGGGAGCTCCTACGAGCAGTACTTC
CASSHGTGSSYEQYF
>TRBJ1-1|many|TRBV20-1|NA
TGCAGTGCTAGTGGAGGGAGTGGGAACACTGAAGCTTTCTTT
CSASGGSGNTEAFF
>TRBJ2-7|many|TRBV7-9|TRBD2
TGTGCCAGCAGCAACCACGGGACTAGCGGGGTCGCTTGGTACTTC
CASSNHGTSGVAWYF
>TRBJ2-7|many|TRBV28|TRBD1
TGTGCCAGCAGTGGGCCAGAAAGGGACAGGTTTGGCGCCGAGCAGTACTTC
CASSGPERDRFGAEQYF
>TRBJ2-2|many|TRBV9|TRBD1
TGTGCCAGCAGCGTAGAGCCCGGACAGGGGAAAATTGTCGGGGAGCTGTTTTTT
CASSVEPGQGKIVGELFF
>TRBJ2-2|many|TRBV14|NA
TGTGCCAGCAGCCAAGTGCATGGGGGGATCACCGGGGAGCTGTTTTTT
CASSQVHGGITGELFF
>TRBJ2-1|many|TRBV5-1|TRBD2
TGCGCCAGCACGGCGGGGGGCGTCAATGAGCAGTTCTTC
CASTAGGVNEQFF
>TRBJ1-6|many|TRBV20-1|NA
TGCAGTGCTAGAGATGGGAAGCGCAATTCACCCCTCCACTTT
CSARDGKRNSPLHF
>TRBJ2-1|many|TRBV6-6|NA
TGTGCCAGCAGTTTCCTAGAGATAGGAGGTCCTAATGAGCAGTTCTTC
CASSFLEIGGPNEQFF
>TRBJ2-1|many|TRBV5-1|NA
TGCGCCAGCACCCCTCGGGGGGCTCATGAGCAGTTCTTC
CASTPRGAHEQFF
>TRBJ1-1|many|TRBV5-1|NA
TGCGCCAGCAGCTTGGGCGACGGCGCTTTCTTT
CASSLGDGAFF
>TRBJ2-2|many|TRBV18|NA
TGTGCCAGCTCACCATCTTTCTCGGACACCTTCACCGGGGAGCTGTTTTTT
CASSPSFSDTFTGELFF
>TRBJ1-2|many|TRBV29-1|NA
TGCAGCGTTGAAGATTGGCAGGGGTATGGCTACACCTTC
CSVEDWQGYGYTF
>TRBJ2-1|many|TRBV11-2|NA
TGTGCCAGCAGCCCCGGGGCCGGCAATGAGCAGTTCTTC
CASSPGAGNEQFF
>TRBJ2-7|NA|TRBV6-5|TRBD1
TGTGCCAGCAGTCCGACAGGGGTTAGCTCCTACGAGCAGTACTTC
CASSPTGVSSYEQYF
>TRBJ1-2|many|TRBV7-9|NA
TGTGCCAGCAGCTTAGGAGGGGATGGCTACACCTTC
CASSLGGDGYTF
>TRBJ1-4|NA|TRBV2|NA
TGTGCCAGCGGTGACGGGCAGAGGCGGAGAAAACTGTTTTTT
CASGDGQRRRKLFF
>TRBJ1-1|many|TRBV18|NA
TGTGCCAGCTCACCACTGACAGTGAACACTGAAGCTTTCTTT
CASSPLTVNTEAFF
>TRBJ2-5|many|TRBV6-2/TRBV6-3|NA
TGTGCCAGCAGTTACTTTGCGGTCCAAGAGACCCAGTACTTC
CASSYFAVQETQYF
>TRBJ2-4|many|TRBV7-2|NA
TGTGCCAGCAGCTTAGGGGCAGGGATAGCCAAAAACATTCAGTACTTC
CASSLGAGIAKNIQYF